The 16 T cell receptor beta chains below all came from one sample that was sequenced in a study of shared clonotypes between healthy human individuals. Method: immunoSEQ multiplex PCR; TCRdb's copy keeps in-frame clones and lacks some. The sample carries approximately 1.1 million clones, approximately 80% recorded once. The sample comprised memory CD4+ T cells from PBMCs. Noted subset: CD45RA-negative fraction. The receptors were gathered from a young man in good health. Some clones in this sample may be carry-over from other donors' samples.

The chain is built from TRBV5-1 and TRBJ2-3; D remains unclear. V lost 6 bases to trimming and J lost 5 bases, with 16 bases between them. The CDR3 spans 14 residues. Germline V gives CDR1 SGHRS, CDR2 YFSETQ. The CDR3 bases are TGCGCCAGCAAGAGATATGGAGATGTAGATACGCAGTATTTT. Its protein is CASKRYGDVDTQYF.

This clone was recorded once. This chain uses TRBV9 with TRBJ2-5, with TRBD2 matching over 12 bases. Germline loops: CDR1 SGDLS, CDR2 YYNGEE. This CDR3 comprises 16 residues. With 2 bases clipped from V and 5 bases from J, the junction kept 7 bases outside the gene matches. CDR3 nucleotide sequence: TGTGCCAGCAGCGTTGGGCGACTAGCGGGAGTGGAGACCCAGTACTTC. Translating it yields CASSVGRLAGVETQYF.

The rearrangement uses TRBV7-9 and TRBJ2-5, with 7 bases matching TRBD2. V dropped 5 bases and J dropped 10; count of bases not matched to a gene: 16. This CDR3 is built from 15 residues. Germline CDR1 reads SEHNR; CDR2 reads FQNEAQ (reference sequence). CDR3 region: CASSRSGDYAVGQYF. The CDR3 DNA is TGTGCCAGCAGCAGGAGCGGGGACTACGCGGTGGGCCAGTACTTC.

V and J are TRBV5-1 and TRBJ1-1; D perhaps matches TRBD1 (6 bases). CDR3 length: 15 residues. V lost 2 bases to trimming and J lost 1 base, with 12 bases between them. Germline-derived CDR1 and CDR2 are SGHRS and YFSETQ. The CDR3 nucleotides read TGCGCCAGCAGCTTCTCCGGACAGAAGAACACTGAAGCTTTCTTT. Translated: CASSFSGQKNTEAFF.

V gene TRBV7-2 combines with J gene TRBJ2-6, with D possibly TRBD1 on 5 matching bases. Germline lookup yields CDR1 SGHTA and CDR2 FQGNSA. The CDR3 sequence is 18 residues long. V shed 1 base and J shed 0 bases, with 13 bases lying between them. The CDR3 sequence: CASSLVGRAPSGANVLTF. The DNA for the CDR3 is TGTGCCAGCAGCTTAGTGGGCAGGGCTCCCTCTGGGGCCAACGTCCTGACTTTC.

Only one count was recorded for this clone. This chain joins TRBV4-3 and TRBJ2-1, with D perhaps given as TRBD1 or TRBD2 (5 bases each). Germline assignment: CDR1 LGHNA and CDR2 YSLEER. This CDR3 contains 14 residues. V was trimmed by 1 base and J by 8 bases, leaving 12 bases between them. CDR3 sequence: CASSQAGPRYEQFF. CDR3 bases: TGCGCCAGCAGCCAAGCGGGACCAAGGTATGAGCAGTTCTTC.

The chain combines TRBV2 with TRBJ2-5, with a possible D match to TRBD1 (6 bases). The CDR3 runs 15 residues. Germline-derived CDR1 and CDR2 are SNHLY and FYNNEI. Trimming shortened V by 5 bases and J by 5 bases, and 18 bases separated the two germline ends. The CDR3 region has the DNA TGTGCCAGCAGTTATCTGACAGGAGCCTTGGAGACCCAGTACTTC. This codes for CASSYLTGALETQYF.

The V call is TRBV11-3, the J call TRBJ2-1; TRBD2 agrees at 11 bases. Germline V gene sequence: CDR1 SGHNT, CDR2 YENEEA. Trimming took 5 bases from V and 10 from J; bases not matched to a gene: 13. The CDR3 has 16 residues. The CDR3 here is CASSAGGASGRYEQFF. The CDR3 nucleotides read TGTGCCAGCAGCGCTGGAGGGGCTAGCGGGAGGTACGAGCAGTTCTTC.

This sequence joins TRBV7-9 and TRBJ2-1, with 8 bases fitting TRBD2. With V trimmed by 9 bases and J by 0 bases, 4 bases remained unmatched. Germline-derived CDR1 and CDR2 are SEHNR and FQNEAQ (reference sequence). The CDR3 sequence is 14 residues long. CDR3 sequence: CARASGSSYNEQFF. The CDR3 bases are TGTGCCAGAGCGAGCGGGAGCTCCTACAATGAGCAGTTCTTC.

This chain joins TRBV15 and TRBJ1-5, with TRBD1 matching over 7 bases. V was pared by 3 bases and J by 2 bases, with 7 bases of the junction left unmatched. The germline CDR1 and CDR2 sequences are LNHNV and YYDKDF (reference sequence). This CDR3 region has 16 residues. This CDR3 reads CATSSDTGVRNQPQHF. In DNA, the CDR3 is TGTGCCACCAGCAGCGACACAGGGGTGCGCAATCAGCCCCAGCATTTT. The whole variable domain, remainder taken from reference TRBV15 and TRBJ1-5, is DAMVIQNPRYQVTQFGKPVTLSCSQTLNHNVMYWYQQKSSQAPKLLFHYYDKDFNNEADTPDNFQSRRPNTSFCFLDIRSPGLGDTAMYLCATSSDTGVRNQPQHFGDGTRLSIL.

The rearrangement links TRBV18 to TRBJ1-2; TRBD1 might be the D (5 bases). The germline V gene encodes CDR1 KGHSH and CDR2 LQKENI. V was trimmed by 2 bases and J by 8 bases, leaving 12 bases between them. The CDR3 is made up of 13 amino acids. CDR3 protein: CASSPRDEEGYTF. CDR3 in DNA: TGTGCCAGCTCACCAAGGGACGAGGAAGGCTACACCTTC.

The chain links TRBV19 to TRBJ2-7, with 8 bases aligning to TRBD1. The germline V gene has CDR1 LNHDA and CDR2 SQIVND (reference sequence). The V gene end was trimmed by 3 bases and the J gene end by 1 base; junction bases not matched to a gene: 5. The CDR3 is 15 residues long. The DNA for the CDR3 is TGTGCCAGTAGTATTCACGGGACAGGATCCTACGAGCAGTACTTC. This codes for CASSIHGTGSYEQYF.

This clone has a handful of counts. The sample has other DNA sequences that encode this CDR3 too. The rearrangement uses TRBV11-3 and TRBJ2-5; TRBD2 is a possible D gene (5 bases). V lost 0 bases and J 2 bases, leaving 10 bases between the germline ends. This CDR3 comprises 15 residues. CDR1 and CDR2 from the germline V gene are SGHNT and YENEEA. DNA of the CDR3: TGTGCCAGCAGCTTAGAGCCCGGGAATCAAGAGACCCAGTACTTC. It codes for CASSLEPGNQETQYF.

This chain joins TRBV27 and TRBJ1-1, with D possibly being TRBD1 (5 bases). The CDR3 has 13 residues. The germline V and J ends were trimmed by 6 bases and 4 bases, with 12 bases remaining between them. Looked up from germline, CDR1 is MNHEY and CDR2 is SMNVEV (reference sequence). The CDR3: CASRGRVGTEAFF. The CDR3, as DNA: TGTGCCAGCAGGGGGCGCGTGGGCACTGAAGCTTTCTTT.

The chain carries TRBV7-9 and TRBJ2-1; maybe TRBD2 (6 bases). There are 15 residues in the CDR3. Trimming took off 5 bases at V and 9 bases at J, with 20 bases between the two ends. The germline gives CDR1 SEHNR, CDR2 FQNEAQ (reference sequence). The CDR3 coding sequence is TGTGCCAGCAGCCCACCCCAACTAGCAGTGGGTGAGCAGTTCTTC. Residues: CASSPPQLAVGEQFF.

Here the CDR3 reads CASTGSSYEQYF. DNA of the CDR3: TGTGCCAGCACTGGGAGCTCCTACGAGCAGTACTTC. V is TRBV6-6 and J is TRBJ2-7; D perhaps matches TRBD2 (5 bases). Trimming left V 7 bases short and J 0 bases short, with 7 bases between. CDR1 is MNHNY and CDR2 is SVGAGI in the germline V gene (reference sequence). This CDR3 is 12 amino acids long.